These 27 T cell receptor beta chains share one sample of origin, sequenced in a study of identical twins (dated by TCRdb to the mid-2010s). Library preparation employed 5' RACE. TCRdb names Illumina HiSeq 2000 as the instrument used. The public reads were reanalyzed by TCRdb: fastp trimming at Q25, MiXCR alignment, in-frame beta chains only. CDR3 protein sequences are deduplicated, and each keeps its most common genes and DNA. The sample table shows 350,000 to 400,000 distinct CDR3 sequences, and roughly 10% are seen once. Jointly, the top ten make up 7.5% to 9.5% of the sample. Source material: naive T cells sorted from blood. The cell subset or site label of this sample denotes: cells isolated with a human naive T-cell isolation kit. The source is a woman aged 45-65 years in good health.

This clonotype was seen repeatedly, ten times or more. The V and J genes are TRBV29-1 and TRBJ1-2; TRBD1 agrees at 10 bases. Germline V CDR1 and CDR2: SQVTM, ANQGSEA. V shed 3 bases and J 0 bases; nucleotides not matched to a gene: 4. The CDR3 sequence is 15 residues long. CDR3 sequence reads: CSVEDRGRPNYGYTF. In DNA form, the CDR3 reads TGCAGCGTTGAGGACAGGGGGAGGCCTAACTATGGCTACACCTTC.

This clonotype was observed a few times. J is TRBJ1-4 and V is TRBV12-3 or TRBV12-4; D gene unclear. The CDR3 spans 13 residues. V dropped 5 bases and J dropped 8 bases, with 12 bases sitting between them. The CDR3 here is CASSITTGEKLFF. The DNA for the CDR3 is TGTGCCAGCAGTATCACGACGGGGGAAAAACTGTTTTTT.

The sample holds many counts of this clonotype. The CDR3 nucleotides are TGCAGTGCTAAGACCGGGACCAATCGGGATACGCAGTATTTT. Translated, it gives CSAKTGTNRDTQYF. The V call is TRBV20-1, the J call TRBJ2-3; possibly TRBD1 or TRBD2 for D (5 bases each). The CDR3 runs 14 residues. V lost 4 bases and J 6 bases, leaving 17 bases between the germline ends. CDR1 DFQATT and CDR2 SNEGSKA come from the germline V gene (reference sequence).

This clonotype was seen repeatedly, ten times or more. The genes are TRBV27 and TRBJ2-3, with D hard to call. Germline assignment: CDR1 MNHEY and CDR2 SMNVEV (reference sequence). CDR3 size: 10 residues. The V gene lost 3 bases and the J gene lost 15 bases, with 10 bases spanning the gap. The CDR3 nucleotides read TGTGCCAGCAGTTTTCTAACGGGTTATTTT. Translation: CASSFLTGYF.

This clonotype showed up many times. This rearrangement joins TRBV5-1 to TRBJ2-7; D not certain. The CDR3 consists of 11 residues. V dropped 2 bases and J dropped 5 bases, with 5 bases sitting between them. Germline V gene data show CDR1 as SGHRS and CDR2 as YFSETQ. CDR3 nucleotide sequence: TGCGCCAGCAGCTTAGCCGACGAGCAGTACTTC. Amino acid sequence: CASSLADEQYF.

The chain joins TRBV30 to TRBJ2-5; 11 nucleotides agree with TRBD2. The CDR3 has 13 amino acids. The germline gives CDR1 GTSNPN, CDR2 SVGIG (reference sequence). Germline trimming cut 4 bases from V and 4 bases from J; bases unmatched to any gene: 2. CDR3 region: CAWIAGGGETQYF. In DNA, the CDR3 is TGTGCCTGGATAGCGGGAGGGGGAGAGACCCAGTACTTC. Combining the CDR3 with reference TRBV30 and TRBJ2-5 gives the whole variable domain SQTIHQWPATLVQPVGSPLSLECTVEGTSNPNLYWYRQAAGRGLQLLFYSVGIGQISSEVPQNLSASRPQDRQFILSSKKLLLSDSGFYLCAWIAGGGETQYFGPGTRLLVL.

There are a few counts of this clonotype. This chain joins TRBV5-5 and TRBJ1-5; D unresolved. This CDR3 has 13 amino acids. Trimming took off 0 bases at V and 5 bases at J, with 6 bases between the two ends. Germline V CDR1 and CDR2: SGHKS, YYEKEE (reference sequence). The CDR3 DNA is TGTGCCAGCAGCTTGGACCCTGATCAGCCCCAGCATTTT. It specifies CASSLDPDQPQHF.

This clonotype was detected many times. The rearrangement links TRBV29-1 to TRBJ2-2; D possibly corresponds to TRBD1 (5 bases). The CDR3 runs 11 residues. The V end was cut by 5 bases, the J end by 5 bases, with 6 bases between. Looked up from germline, CDR1 is SQVTM and CDR2 is ANQGSEA. This CDR3 reads CSVSGTGELFF. DNA for the CDR3: TGCAGCGTTTCAGGGACCGGGGAGCTGTTTTTT.

The V gene is TRBV12-3 or TRBV12-4, the J gene TRBJ2-7, with D possibly being TRBD2 (5 bases). This CDR3 is 15 amino acids long. With 5 bases removed from V and 5 bases from J, the gap between germline ends came to 19 bases. The CDR3: CASSQRRGRLDEQYF. For the CDR3, the DNA is TGTGCCAGCAGTCAAAGGCGCGGGCGGCTAGACGAGCAGTACTTC.

This clonotype appeared many times. The CDR3 sequence: CASSHPRDRGKTQYF. As DNA, the CDR3 is TGTGCCAGCAGTCACCCTCGGGACAGGGGAAAGACCCAGTACTTC. V and J are TRBV12-3 or TRBV12-4 and TRBJ2-5; TRBD1 agrees at 10 bases. Trimming removed 5 bases from V and 6 bases from J; junction bases left unmatched: 9. This CDR3 spans 15 amino acids.

This clonotype has at least ten counts. V usage is TRBV10-2 and J usage is TRBJ2-2; D uncertain. V was pared by 5 bases and J by 5 bases, with 12 bases between. Looked up from germline, CDR1 is WSHSY and CDR2 is SAAADI. The CDR3 loop spans 14 amino acids. The CDR3 DNA reads TGCGCCAGCAGTCCTAGTAGAAGGACCGGGGAGCTGTTTTTT. This sequence encodes CASSPSRRTGELFF.

This clonotype came up a few times. The V gene is TRBV13, the J gene TRBJ2-5; 9 positions agree with TRBD2. The V gene's germline CDR1 is PRHDT and CDR2 FYEKMQ (reference sequence). V lost 7 bases to trimming and J lost 6 bases; unmatched junction nucleotides: 18. CDR3 length: 17 residues. The CDR3 protein is CASIHRLAGVRGQTQYF. For the CDR3, the DNA is TGTGCCAGCATCCACCGGTTAGCGGGAGTACGGGGCCAGACCCAGTACTTC.

This clonotype appeared many times. This chain joins TRBV20-1 and TRBJ2-7; D remains unclear. The CDR3 contains 14 residues. V dropped 0 bases and J dropped 3 bases, with 12 bases sitting between them. Germline assignment: CDR1 DFQATT and CDR2 SNEGSKA (reference sequence). In DNA, the CDR3 is TGCAGTGCTAGAGATGTAATAGCAGACTACGAGCAGTACTTC. This gives the protein CSARDVIADYEQYF.

This clonotype was recorded a few times. CDR3 sequence reads: CASGPANYGYTF. DNA of the CDR3: TGTGCCAGCGGACCCGCTAACTATGGCTACACCTTC. V is TRBV27 and J is TRBJ1-2; D gene uncertain. V lost 8 bases and J 0 bases, leaving 7 bases between the germline ends. CDR1 is MNHEY, CDR2 SMNVEV, per germline (reference sequence). The CDR3 covers 12 residues.

This sequence joins TRBV15 and TRBJ2-1, with D perhaps assigned TRBD1 or TRBD2 (5 bases each). The CDR3 is 15 amino acids. CDR1 is LNHNV and CDR2 is YYDKDF in the germline V gene (reference sequence). Deletions cut 7 bases from V and 5 bases from J, with 18 bases between. The CDR3 is CATNLHPGTNNEQFF. The DNA for the CDR3 is TGTGCCACCAACTTACACCCCGGGACGAACAATGAGCAGTTCTTC.

The chain joins TRBV27 to TRBJ1-4, with D maybe TRBD1 (5 bases). Trimming cost V 8 bases and J 8 bases, with 15 bases left between them. The V gene's germline CDR1 is MNHEY and CDR2 SMNVEV (reference sequence). CDR3 length: 13 amino acids. The CDR3 nucleotides are TGTGCCAGCGGACACGGTTCGTGGGAAAAACTGTTTTTT. Translated: CASGHGSWEKLFF.

This clonotype has at least ten counts. The chain couples TRBV11-2 to TRBJ2-2; no firm D call. This CDR3 is built from 14 residues. Looked up from germline, CDR1 is SGHAT and CDR2 is FQNNGV. The V end lost 2 bases, the J end lost 6 bases, and 10 bases lay between the germline ends. CDR3 bases: TGTGCCAGCAGCTTAATTCGTCTACCCGGGGAGCTGTTTTTT. This sequence encodes CASSLIRLPGELFF. Drawing the rest from reference TRBV11-2 and TRBJ2-2, the complete variable domain is EAGVAQSPRYKIIEKRQSVAFWCNPISGHATLYWYQQILGQGPKLLIQFQNNGVVDDSQLPKDRFSAERLKGVDSTLKIQPAKLEDSAVYLCASSLIRLPGELFFGEGSRLTVL.

The V call is TRBV30, the J call TRBJ2-2, with 9 bases lining up with TRBD1. The J segment lost 5 bases and the V segment lost 3 bases, leaving 4 bases of the junction unmatched. Looked up from germline, CDR1 is GTSNPN and CDR2 is SVGIG (reference sequence). This CDR3 has 14 amino acids. CDR3 nucleotide sequence: TGTGCCTGGAGGAAGACAGGGGGAACCGGGGAGCTGTTTTTT. It is translated as CAWRKTGGTGELFF.

V usage is TRBV5-5 and J usage is TRBJ2-7, with 12 bases lining up with TRBD2. The germline CDR1 and CDR2 sequences are SGHKS and YYEKEE (reference sequence). The CDR3 extends over 15 amino acids. V was pared by 0 bases and J by 3 bases, with 1 base of the junction left unmatched. The CDR3 is CASSLGLAGDYEQYV. The CDR3 nucleotides are TGTGCCAGCAGCTTGGGACTAGCGGGAGACTACGAGCAGTACGTC.

This clonotype was observed once. This chain uses TRBV7-3 with TRBJ2-1; 7 bases agree with TRBD2. V dropped 0 bases and J dropped 5; count of bases not matched to a gene: 28. This CDR3 spans 23 amino acids. Germline assignment: CDR1 SGHTA and CDR2 FQGTGA. The CDR3 region is CASSLTGTNVVGGRSSWDNEQFF. The CDR3 DNA reads as TGTGCCAGCAGCTTAACGGGGACCAATGTTGTCGGCGGGAGATCTTCCTGGGACAATGAGCAGTTCTTC.

This clonotype has a handful of counts. The rearrangement uses TRBV11-2 and TRBJ1-4; D call uncertain. The CDR3 runs to 14 residues. The germline V gene has CDR1 SGHAT and CDR2 FQNNGV. Trimming removed 3 bases from V and 8 bases from J, with 13 bases in between. The CDR3 is CASSFSYGQEKLFF. DNA for the CDR3: TGTGCCAGCAGCTTTTCGTACGGCCAAGAAAAACTGTTTTTT. Using reference TRBV11-2 and TRBJ1-4 for the parts outside the CDR3, the full variable domain is EAGVAQSPRYKIIEKRQSVAFWCNPISGHATLYWYQQILGQGPKLLIQFQNNGVVDDSQLPKDRFSAERLKGVDSTLKIQPAKLEDSAVYLCASSFSYGQEKLFFGSGTQLSVL.

This clonotype was detected many times. V gene TRBV24-1 combines with J gene TRBJ2-1; tentatively, D is TRBD1 or TRBD2 (5 bases each). Germline V gives CDR1 KGHDR, CDR2 SFDVKD. Between the trimmed V and J ends, which lost 5 bases and 5 bases, there was a span of 24 bases. The CDR3 extends over 18 amino acids. The CDR3 protein is CATSGLPGAQSGNNEQFF. Here the CDR3 DNA reads TGTGCCACCAGTGGTCTCCCCGGGGCGCAAAGTGGAAACAATGAGCAGTTCTTC.

This clonotype was recorded a few times. The V call is TRBV6-5, the J call TRBJ1-2, with 12 bases lining up with TRBD1. CDR1 and CDR2 (germline): MNHEY, SVGAGI. Trimming took 5 bases from V and 4 from J; bases not matched to a gene: 11. The CDR3 is 17 residues long. The chain's CDR3 is CASSPLKGQGARYGYTF. DNA of the CDR3: TGTGCCAGCAGTCCGCTCAAGGGACAGGGGGCGCGCTATGGCTACACCTTC.

This clonotype turned up a few times. The V and J genes are TRBV6-2 or TRBV6-3 and TRBJ2-1, with D tentatively TRBD2 (6 bases). This CDR3 contains 14 residues. Per germline, CDR1 MNHEY and CDR2 SVGEGT. Trimming left V 11 bases short and J 8 bases short, with 22 bases between. The CDR3 DNA follows: TGTGCCGTGTCCGGGACTCCCCCTTTCTATGAGCAGTTCTTC. It codes for CAVSGTPPFYEQFF.

The V call is TRBV7-9, the J call TRBJ2-3, with 8 bases identical to TRBD2. CDR3 length: 16 amino acids. Trimming cost V 5 bases and J 4 bases; bases outside gene matches: 11. Germline CDR1 and CDR2: SEHNR and FQNEAQ (reference sequence). CDR3 residues: CASSPPGLGAADTQYF. In DNA, the CDR3 is TGTGCCAGCAGCCCTCCGGGACTAGGAGCCGCAGATACGCAGTATTTT.

This clonotype was counted many times. The chain has TRBV28 and TRBJ2-7; D may correspond to TRBD1 or TRBD2 (5 bases each). This CDR3 is 13 amino acids long. Germline V lookup: CDR1 MDHEN, CDR2 SYDVKM. V gave up 6 bases and J gave up 1 base, with 10 bases separating them. CDR3: CASRSGGSYEQYF. CDR3 DNA: TGTGCCAGCAGGAGTGGGGGATCCTACGAGCAGTACTTC.

There are many counts of this clonotype. The chain combines TRBV5-6 with TRBJ2-4; no clear D gene. Trimming left V 7 bases short and J 1 base short, with 9 bases between. CDR1 is SGHDT and CDR2 is YYEEEE in the germline V gene. The length of the CDR3 is 13 residues. As DNA, the CDR3 is TGTGCCAGCTACGACTCTGCCAAAAACATTCAGTACTTC. Translated, it gives CASYDSAKNIQYF.